This T cell receptor beta chain was observed in a study of beta chain features in type 1 diabetes. The CDR3 contains 14 residues. The germline V gene has CDR1 MNHEY and CDR2 SVGAGI. With 6 bases clipped from V and 5 bases from J, the junction kept 10 bases outside the gene matches. Study-level points and caveats: TCRB CDR3s from Type 1 diabetes patients were moderately but significantly shorter in all four CD4+ subsets.

Every isolated RNA sample was fully reverse transcribed, so sequencing captured expressed TCRB transcripts. Deep immunoSEQ sequencing covered naive, central memory and regulatory T cell samples. Clones were sequenced by immunoSEQ multiplex PCR, and TCRdb holds only the in-frame ones, with some missing. The sample consists of 350,000 to 450,000 clones, roughly 12% of them appearing once. This clone appeared once. The antigen is not known. Sorting based on CD45RO/CCR7/CD25/CD127/CD95/CD27 separated CD4+ naive, central memory, regulatory and stem cell-like memory cells. The sequence came from a woman younger than 35 with type 1 diabetes. The sample was naive CD4+ T cells from blood. This chain uses TRBV6-5 with TRBJ2-7; 7 bases agree with TRBD2. This CDR3 reads CASRMSTSAHEQYF. The CDR3 bases are TGTGCCAGCAGGATGAGTACTAGCGCGCACGAGCAGTACTTC.